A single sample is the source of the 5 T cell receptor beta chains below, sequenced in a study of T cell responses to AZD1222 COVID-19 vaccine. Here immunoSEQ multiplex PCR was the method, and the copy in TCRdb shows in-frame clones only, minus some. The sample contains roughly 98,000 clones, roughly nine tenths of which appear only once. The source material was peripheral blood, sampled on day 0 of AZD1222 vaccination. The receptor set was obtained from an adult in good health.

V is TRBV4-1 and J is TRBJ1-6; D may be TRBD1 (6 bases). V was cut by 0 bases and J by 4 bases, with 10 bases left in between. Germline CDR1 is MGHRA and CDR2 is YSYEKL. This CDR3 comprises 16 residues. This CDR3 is CASSQDRRGYNSPLHF. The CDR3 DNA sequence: TGCGCCAGCAGCCAAGACCGCAGGGGTTATAATTCACCCCTCCACTTT.

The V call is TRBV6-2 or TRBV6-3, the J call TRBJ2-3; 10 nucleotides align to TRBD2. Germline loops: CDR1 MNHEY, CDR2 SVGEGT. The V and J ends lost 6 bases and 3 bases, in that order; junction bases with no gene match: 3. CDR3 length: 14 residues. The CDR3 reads CASSGLAETDTQYF. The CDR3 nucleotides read TGTGCCAGCAGCGGACTAGCGGAGACAGATACGCAGTATTTT.

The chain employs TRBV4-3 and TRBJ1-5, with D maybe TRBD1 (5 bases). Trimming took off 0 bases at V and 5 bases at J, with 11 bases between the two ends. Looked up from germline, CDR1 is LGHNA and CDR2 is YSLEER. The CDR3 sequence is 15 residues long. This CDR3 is CASSQDRGGDQPQHF. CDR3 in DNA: TGCGCCAGCAGCCAAGATAGGGGCGGCGATCAGCCCCAGCATTTT.

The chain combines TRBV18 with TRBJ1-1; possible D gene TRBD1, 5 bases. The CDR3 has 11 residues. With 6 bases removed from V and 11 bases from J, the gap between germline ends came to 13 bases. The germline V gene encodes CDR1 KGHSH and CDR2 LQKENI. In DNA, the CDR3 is TGTGCCAGCTCCTCAGGAGGGGACGCTTTCTTT. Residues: CASSSGGDAFF.

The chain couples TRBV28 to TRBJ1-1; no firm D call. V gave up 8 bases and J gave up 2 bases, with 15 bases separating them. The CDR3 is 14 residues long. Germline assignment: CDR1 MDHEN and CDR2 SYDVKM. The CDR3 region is CASANHRGNTEAFF. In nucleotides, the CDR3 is TGTGCCAGCGCTAACCATCGGGGAAACACTGAAGCTTTCTTT.